The following is a T cell receptor (beta chain) sequence with its context. What it binds is unknown. PCR primers comprised 60 Vbeta and 13 Jbeta primers. Sequencing used immunoSEQ multiplex PCR; TCRdb keeps in-frame clones, though not all of them. The data contain 170,000 or so clones, around four fifths of them seen just once; the ten biggest clones take up around 5%. The data originate from a study of cytomegalovirus exposure and HLA in healthy donors. Findings and limits, study-wide: Later, an analysis showed that TCR beta chains associated with HLA were more clonally expanded than others that were equally common. The study dropped some indistinguishable V segments, TRBV6-2 and TRBV6-3 among them. TCR beta V- and J-gene trimming was later associated with a missense DCLRE1C variant.

CDR3 length equals 14 residues. Between the trimmed V and J ends, which lost 2 bases and 4 bases, there was a span of 11 bases. Germline values: CDR1 SGHVS, CDR2 FNYEAQ. Sequenced input: PBMCs. The chain couples TRBV7-6 to TRBJ1-2; D is undetermined. The TCR was taken from a girl aged 10 to 17 in good health and CMV-seropositive. CDR3 bases: TGTGCCAGCAGCTTACTGTCCAGGCGCTATGGCTACACCTTC. Its protein product is CASSLLSRRYGYTF.